Below, 11 T cell receptor beta chains from the same sample are listed, as sequenced in a study of CD4 T cells in relation to SARS-CoV-2 and coronaviruses. The assay was immunoSEQ multiplex PCR, and TCRdb's table has in-frame clones only and misses some. The sample yields tens of thousands of clones, around 80% seen once. CD4+ T cells from unexposed donors were obtained before the COVID-19 pandemic (2011-2018). CD4+ T cells were isolated from the cells after around 10 days of culture. These receptors lack a known antigen. What was sequenced was CD4+ T cells from PBMCs, cultured in vitro. The receptors were sampled from a human donor in good health.

J is TRBJ2-3 and V is TRBV5-4; D remains unclear. V was pared by 1 base and J by 4 bases, with 19 bases between. Germline values: CDR1 SGHNT, CDR2 YYREEE (reference sequence). This CDR3 has 17 amino acids. The CDR3 spells CASSLSLGPAAADTQYF. The CDR3, as DNA: TGTGCCAGCAGCTTGAGCTTGGGCCCCGCCGCAGCAGATACGCAGTATTTT.

The chain employs TRBV9 and TRBJ2-3; 14 bases are shared with TRBD2. Germline CDR1 reads SGDLS; CDR2 reads YYNGEE. V dropped 4 bases and J dropped 6; count of bases not matched to a gene: 10. This CDR3 has 17 residues. The CDR3 region is CASSPGLAGGQGDTQYF. In DNA form, the CDR3 reads TGTGCCAGCAGCCCCGGACTAGCGGGAGGCCAGGGGGATACGCAGTATTTT. Full variable domain (remainder filled in from reference TRBV9 and TRBJ2-3): DSGVTQTPKHLITATGQRVTLRCSPRSGDLSVYWYQQSLDQGLQFLIQYYNGEERAKGNILERFSAQQFPDLHSELNLSSLELGDSALYFCASSPGLAGGQGDTQYFGPGTRLTVL.

The chain recombines TRBV4-1 with TRBJ2-3, with TRBD2 as a possible D gene (7 bases). With 4 bases removed from V and 5 bases from J, the gap between germline ends came to 16 bases. Germline CDR1 is MGHRA and CDR2 is YSYEKL. The CDR3 extends over 15 amino acids. CDR3 nucleotides: TGCGCCAGCAGCCGATTAGGGGGGGCGGGAGATACGCAGTATTTT. This gives the protein CASSRLGGAGDTQYF.

The count of this clone is one. The rearrangement links TRBV29-1 to TRBJ2-7; 12 nucleotides match TRBD2. From germline, CDR1 is SQVTM and CDR2 ANQGSEA. V lost 5 bases and J lost 3; bases outside the gene matches: 5. CDR3 length: 14 residues. Here the CDR3 DNA reads TGCAGCGTTAGACTAGCGGGAGATATCTACGAGCAGTACTTC. It translates to CSVRLAGDIYEQYF.

The V gene is TRBV4-2, the J gene TRBJ2-7; 8 bases align to TRBD2. This CDR3 has 16 residues. Trimming took 1 base from V and 5 from J; bases not matched to a gene: 10. Germline CDR1 is LGHNA and CDR2 is YNFKEQ. CDR3: CASSQAQVAGGNEQYF. The DNA for the CDR3 is TGTGCCAGCAGCCAAGCGCAGGTGGCGGGAGGTAACGAGCAGTACTTC.

J is TRBJ2-7 and V is TRBV3-1 (or the pseudogene TRBV3-2), with 14 nucleotides matching TRBD2. Germline-derived CDR1 and CDR2 are LGHDT and YNNKEL (reference sequence). V shed 6 bases, J shed 6 bases, and the junction held 7 bases outside the gene matches. CDR3 length: 15 residues. The CDR3 DNA reads TGTGCCAGCAGAAACGGACTAGCGGGGGGCCGCGAGCAGTACTTC. Translated, it gives CASRNGLAGGREQYF.

The rearrangement joins TRBV19 to TRBJ1-1; no firm D call. The CDR3 is made up of 16 amino acids. V was trimmed by 3 bases and J by 4 bases, leaving 18 bases between them. Per the germline V gene, CDR1 is LNHDA and CDR2 is SQIVND (reference sequence). The DNA of the CDR3 is TGTGCCAGTAGTATTAGGTGGCGGGGAAGAATCACTGAAGCTTTCTTT. Its protein product is CASSIRWRGRITEAFF.

V is TRBV5-1 and J is TRBJ2-2; D may be TRBD2 (7 bases). Germline assignment: CDR1 SGHRS and CDR2 YFSETQ. The V gene lost 4 bases and the J gene lost 1 base, with 17 bases spanning the gap. This CDR3 region has 17 residues. Here the CDR3 DNA reads TGCGCCAGCAGCCCCCTTCCCGGGGGGCAGAACACCGGGGAGCTGTTTTTT. This codes for CASSPLPGGQNTGELFF. Full variable domain (outside the CDR3, taken from reference TRBV5-1 and TRBJ2-2): KAGVTQTPRYLIKTRGQQVTLSCSPISGHRSVSWYQQTPGQGLQFLFEYFSETQRNKGNFPGRFSGRQFSNSRSEMNVSTLELGDSALYLCASSPLPGGQNTGELFFGEGSRLTVL.

The genes are TRBV11-2 and TRBJ2-1, with D possibly matching TRBD2 (6 bases). Germline CDR1 reads SGHAT; CDR2 reads FQNNGV. CDR3 length equals 13 residues. Deletions cut 4 bases from V and 12 bases from J, with 16 bases between. CDR3: CASSSSVLLTQFF. The CDR3 region has the DNA TGTGCCAGCAGCTCTAGCGTTCTTCTTACGCAGTTCTTC.

This rearrangement joins TRBV19 to TRBJ1-1; the D gene is possibly TRBD1 (5 bases). V was cut by 1 base and J by 0 bases, with 24 bases left in between. Per the germline V gene, CDR1 is LNHDA and CDR2 is SQIVND (reference sequence). CDR3 length: 20 residues. CDR3 protein: CASSIGRYGWDSSMNTEAFF. The DNA of the CDR3 is TGTGCCAGTAGTATAGGAAGGTACGGGTGGGACTCCTCCATGAACACTGAAGCTTTCTTT.

V and J are TRBV6-5 and TRBJ2-3; D remains unclear. This CDR3 is 14 amino acids long. Germline-derived CDR1 and CDR2 are MNHEY and SVGAGI. V lost 4 bases, J lost 0 bases, and 8 bases lay in between. CDR3: CASSFRASTDTQYF. The CDR3 bases are TGTGCCAGCAGTTTTCGGGCGAGCACAGATACGCAGTATTTT.